Detailed here is one T cell receptor (beta chain). The ends lost 3 bases at V and 7 bases at J; junction bases unmatched: 6. Germline assignment: CDR1 SGHDT and CDR2 YYEEEE. The CDR3 runs to 15 residues. This sample is drawn from a study of CD8 T cells in Susac syndrome. Roughly 0.5 to 1 ug RNA was reverse transcribed with random hexamers. Multiplex PCR with immunoSEQ amplified the TCR beta CDR3 across 54 Vbeta and 13 Jbeta. From the immunoSEQ multiplex PCR reads, TCRdb called clonotypes with MiXCR, one entry per CDR3 protein. Of about 210,000 distinct CDR3 sequences listed, 95% are singletons. This sequence was found in a human donor with multiple sclerosis. This sequence joins TRBV5-6 and TRBJ1-6, with 8 bases aligning to TRBD1. Sequencing was performed on CD4+ T cells from PBMCs. Here the CDR3 reads CASSSGQGLNSPLHF. The CDR3 DNA reads TGTGCCAGCAGCTCCGGACAGGGTTTGAATTCACCCCTCCACTTT. Looking up the rest from reference TRBV5-6 and TRBJ1-6 gives the full variable domain: DAGVTQSPTHLIKTRGQQVTLRCSPKSGHDTVSWYQQALGQGPQFIFQYYEEEERQRGNFPDRFSGHQFPNYSSELNVNALLLGDSALYLCASSSGQGLNSPLHFGNGTRLTVT.